Following are 8 T cell receptor beta chains from one sample sequenced in a study of tumor-infiltrating lymphocytes in localized non-small cell lung cancer. Method: immunoSEQ multiplex PCR; TCRdb's copy keeps in-frame clones and lacks some. In the table there are approximately 9,500 clones, around 72% of which are singletons. Sequenced: lung tumor tissue. Receptors originate from a human donor with non-small cell lung cancer.

V gene TRBV7-9 combines with J gene TRBJ2-1; D is possibly TRBD1 (5 bases). The CDR3 contains 16 residues. Looked up from germline, CDR1 is SEHNR and CDR2 is FQNEAQ (reference sequence). The V and J ends lost 5 bases and 5 bases respectively, with 19 bases between them. The CDR3 region has the DNA TGTGCCAGCAGCCCTAGGACAAGAACTCCCCACAATGAGCAGTTCTTC. It encodes CASSPRTRTPHNEQFF.

This chain links TRBV11-3 with TRBJ2-2; D ambiguous. CDR1 is SGHNT, CDR2 YENEEA, per germline. Trimming took off 2 bases at V and 5 bases at J, with 3 bases between the two ends. There are 12 residues in the CDR3. The CDR3 sequence: CASSLWTGELFF. Here the CDR3 DNA reads TGTGCCAGCAGCTTATGGACCGGGGAGCTGTTTTTT.

The rearrangement uses TRBV5-6 and TRBJ2-6; D is ambiguous. In germline, CDR1 is SGHDT, CDR2 YYEEEE. The V end was cut by 1 base, the J end by 0 bases, with 11 bases between. The CDR3 sequence is 17 residues long. DNA of the CDR3: TGTGCCAGCAGCTTGTTGAACCGGATCTCTGGGGCCAACGTCCTGACTTTC. As protein: CASSLLNRISGANVLTF.

J is TRBJ2-5 and V is TRBV6-5, with TRBD1 matching over 8 bases. Germline CDR1 reads MNHEY; CDR2 reads SVGAGI. V dropped 6 bases and J dropped 7; count of bases not matched to a gene: 10. The CDR3 totals 14 residues. This chain's CDR3 is CASRLIDRGRTQYF. CDR3 coding DNA: TGTGCCAGCAGACTCATCGACAGGGGTAGGACCCAGTACTTC.

The V call is TRBV30, the J call TRBJ1-5, with TRBD1 matching over 7 bases. CDR3 length equals 15 residues. The V gene's germline CDR1 is GTSNPN and CDR2 SVGIG (reference sequence). V lost 1 base, J lost 4 bases, and 7 bases stayed unmatched. The CDR3 DNA reads as TGTGCCTGGAGTGGCGCCGGGACAGCTAATCAGCCCCAGCATTTT. This translates into CAWSGAGTANQPQHF.

This clone was found a few times. The chain links TRBV23-1 to TRBJ1-6, with D unclear. TRBV23-1 is given ORF status, its function remaining uncertain. The CDR3 is 17 amino acids. Trimming cost V 3 bases and J 7 bases, with 19 bases left between them. The CDR3 region has the DNA TGCGCCAGCAGTCATCGCCGAAGGAGGGTAAGGAATTCACCCCTCCACTTT. It specifies CASSHRRRRVRNSPLHF.

The CDR3 region is CASSSRPGGEKLFF. The CDR3 DNA follows: TGCGCCAGCAGCTCCAGGCCGGGGGGTGAAAAACTGTTTTTT. The chain employs TRBV5-1 and TRBJ1-4; possible D gene TRBD1, 5 bases. V was cut by 3 bases and J by 7 bases, with 13 bases left in between. The CDR3 spans 14 residues. Germline V gene sequence: CDR1 SGHRS, CDR2 YFSETQ.

This chain connects TRBV6-5 to TRBJ2-1; 8 bases are shared with TRBD1. V was clipped by 4 bases and J by 8 bases; unmatched bases: 10. The CDR3 is made up of 15 amino acids. The V gene's germline CDR1 is MNHEY and CDR2 SVGAGI. The CDR3 DNA follows: TGTGCCAGCAGTTTACTCCCGGACAGGGCCCATGAGCAGTTCTTC. Encoded protein: CASSLLPDRAHEQFF.